A single sample is the source of the 29 T cell receptor beta chains below, sequenced in a study of blood T cell repertoires in COVID-19. The protocol was immunoSEQ multiplex PCR, while the TCRdb copy is restricted to in-frame clones and leaves out a portion. The sample comprises over 90,000 clones, about 88% of which are singletons, and 2.5% to 3.5% rests with the top ten. The sequencing input was peripheral blood. The origin of the receptors is a man in his fifties or sixties with active or convalescent COVID-19.

The chain combines TRBV19 with TRBJ2-1, with D possibly being TRBD1 (6 bases). CDR1 is LNHDA, CDR2 SQIVND, per germline (reference sequence). The V end was cut by 0 bases, the J end by 9 bases, with 9 bases between. The CDR3 totals 13 residues. This CDR3 reads CASSIDRDTEQFF. The CDR3 nucleotides are TGTGCCAGTAGTATAGACAGGGACACTGAGCAGTTCTTC.

This clone was found a few times. The chain is built from TRBV4-1 and TRBJ2-5, with TRBD2 identical over 8 bases. Germline CDR1 is MGHRA and CDR2 is YSYEKL. V lost 1 base and J lost 1; bases outside the gene matches: 8. The CDR3 covers 17 residues. In nucleotides, the CDR3 is TGCGCCAGCAGCCAAGTTGCGGCGGGGGGCCGCCAAGAGACCCAGTACTTC. Protein sequence: CASSQVAAGGRQETQYF.

This chain links TRBV10-1 with TRBJ2-3, with D hard to call. The germline CDR1 and CDR2 sequences are WNHNN and SYGVQD (reference sequence). The CDR3 is 14 amino acids. V lost 2 bases and J lost 1, with 7 bases in between. Written as DNA, the CDR3 is TGCGCCAGCAGTGAGACAAGCGGCACAGATACGCAGTATTTT. It translates to CASSETSGTDTQYF.

The chain couples TRBV3-1 (or the pseudogene TRBV3-2) to TRBJ2-3; 11 positions match TRBD2. J gave up 5 bases and V 2 bases, and 6 bases lay outside the gene matches. In germline, CDR1 is LGHDT, CDR2 YNNKEL (reference sequence). The CDR3 is 16 amino acids. The CDR3 loop is CASSQYLAGGLDTQYF. In DNA form, the CDR3 reads TGTGCCAGCAGCCAATACCTAGCGGGGGGTCTAGATACGCAGTATTTT.

The chain uses TRBV2 and TRBJ1-6; D is undetermined. The CDR3 runs to 15 residues. The germline CDR1 and CDR2 sequences are SNHLY and FYNNEI. V was trimmed by 7 bases and J by 3 bases, leaving 13 bases between them. CDR3 region: CASIHSEGYNSPLHF. In DNA, the CDR3 is TGTGCCAGCATTCACAGCGAGGGCTATAATTCACCCCTCCACTTT.

J is TRBJ1-4 and V is TRBV30; D ambiguous. V lost 4 bases and J 0 bases, leaving 6 bases between the germline ends. Germline CDR1 and CDR2: GTSNPN and SVGIG (reference sequence). This CDR3 has 13 amino acids. DNA of the CDR3: TGTGCCTGGATGTTAGCAACTAATGAAAAACTGTTTTTT. Amino acids: CAWMLATNEKLFF.

The V call is TRBV27, the J call TRBJ2-1; perhaps TRBD1 as D (7 bases). CDR3 length: 16 residues. Germline V CDR1 and CDR2: MNHEY, SMNVEV (reference sequence). Deletions cut 2 bases from V and 4 bases from J, with 15 bases between. DNA for the CDR3: TGTGCCAGCAGTTTAGTTTCCAGGGGGGCGTACAATGAGCAGTTCTTC. Protein: CASSLVSRGAYNEQFF.

The rearrangement links TRBV20-1 to TRBJ2-5, with TRBD2 matching over 7 bases. The CDR3 has 12 residues. The V and J ends lost 3 bases and 5 bases, in that order; junction bases with no gene match: 3. The germline V gene encodes CDR1 DFQATT and CDR2 SNEGSKA (reference sequence). CDR3 nucleotide sequence: TGCAGTGCTAGTTCTAGCGGCGAGACCCAGTACTTC. It codes for CSASSSGETQYF.

The V and J genes are TRBV5-1 and TRBJ2-2; 7 nucleotides agree with TRBD2. Germline V lookup: CDR1 SGHRS, CDR2 YFSETQ. The CDR3 totals 14 residues. Germline trimming cut 4 bases from V and 5 bases from J; bases unmatched to any gene: 5. In nucleotides, the CDR3 is TGCGCCAGCAGCGGCGGGACTAATACCGGGGAGCTGTTTTTT. Its protein is CASSGGTNTGELFF. The full variable domain, with the rest looked up from reference TRBV5-1 and TRBJ2-2, is KAGVTQTPRYLIKTRGQQVTLSCSPISGHRSVSWYQQTPGQGLQFLFEYFSETQRNKGNFPGRFSGRQFSNSRSEMNVSTLELGDSALYLCASSGGTNTGELFFGEGSRLTVL.

As DNA, the CDR3 is TGTGCCACCTACGACAGGGTAAGGGATGGCTACACCTTC. It encodes CATYDRVRDGYTF. The chain has TRBV19 and TRBJ1-2, with TRBD1 matching 7 bases. This CDR3 comprises 13 residues. Germline V gene data show CDR1 as LNHDA and CDR2 as SQIVND (reference sequence). The V and J ends lost 10 bases and 6 bases, in that order; junction bases with no gene match: 11.

This chain uses TRBV6-5 with TRBJ2-1, with 16 bases aligning to TRBD2. The germline V gene encodes CDR1 MNHEY and CDR2 SVGAGI. J gave up 10 bases and V 6 bases, and 6 bases lay outside the gene matches. CDR3 length: 15 amino acids. CDR3 region: CASSTPGLAGGEQFF. CDR3 DNA: TGTGCCAGCAGCACACCGGGACTAGCGGGGGGGGAGCAGTTCTTC.

This sequence joins TRBV30 and TRBJ1-6; D gene uncertain. V was cut by 1 base and J by 7 bases, with 8 bases left in between. The V gene's germline CDR1 is GTSNPN and CDR2 SVGIG (reference sequence). The CDR3 has 13 amino acids. The chain's CDR3 is CAWSALVNSPLHF. The CDR3 bases are TGTGCCTGGAGTGCACTAGTGAATTCACCCCTCCACTTT.

The chain couples TRBV27 to TRBJ2-5; TRBD2 matches at 9 bases. The CDR3 covers 15 residues. Looked up from germline, CDR1 is MNHEY and CDR2 is SMNVEV (reference sequence). The trim removed 5 bases at V and 5 bases at J, leaving 9 bases unmatched. CDR3 nucleotide sequence: TGTGCCAGCAGTGGCTCTAGCGGGGCCCGGGAGACCCAGTACTTC. Protein sequence: CASSGSSGARETQYF.

CDR3 in DNA: TGTGCCAGCAGCCAGAGGCTAGCGGGGCCCTCCTACGAGCAGTACTTC. It codes for CASSQRLAGPSYEQYF. This chain links TRBV3-1 (or the pseudogene TRBV3-2) with TRBJ2-7; 9 bases are shared with TRBD2. V lost 3 bases to trimming and J lost 0 bases; unmatched junction nucleotides: 6. CDR1 LGHDT and CDR2 YNNKEL come from the germline V gene (reference sequence). There are 16 residues in the CDR3.

The V gene is TRBV2, the J gene TRBJ2-1; the match to TRBD1 covers 8 bases. The junction had 7 bases not matched to a gene; V was cut back by 7 bases and J by 5 bases. This CDR3 region has 14 residues. Germline CDR1 SNHLY, CDR2 FYNNEI. The CDR3 nucleotides read TGTGCCAGCATTACCGGGACAGGAGACAATGAGCAGTTCTTC. Translation gives CASITGTGDNEQFF.

CDR3 DNA: TGTGCCAGCAGCCCGAGGACAGGACTCAGCACAGATACGCAGTATTTT. The encoded protein is CASSPRTGLSTDTQYF. V and J are TRBV9 and TRBJ2-3; 7 nucleotides align to TRBD1. Looked up from germline, CDR1 is SGDLS and CDR2 is YYNGEE. Unmatched junction bases numbered 8, after V lost 4 bases and J lost 0 bases. The CDR3 is 16 amino acids.

The V call is TRBV27, the J call TRBJ1-5; 8 nucleotides agree with TRBD1. The CDR3 spans 16 residues. Losses at the gene ends were 5 bases for V and 0 bases for J; bases not matched to a gene: 6. CDR1 MNHEY and CDR2 SMNVEV come from the germline V gene (reference sequence). CDR3 protein: CASSQQGGYSNQPQHF. The DNA for the CDR3 is TGTGCCAGCAGTCAACAGGGGGGATATAGCAATCAGCCCCAGCATTTT.

V and J are TRBV11-2 and TRBJ2-1; 8 bases are a match to TRBD1. The CDR3 extends over 17 amino acids. After removal of 1 base from V and 3 bases from J, the junction contained 8 bases not matched to a gene. Germline V gives CDR1 SGHAT, CDR2 FQNNGV. The CDR3 here is CASSLVDRGIGYNEQFF. The CDR3 nucleotides are TGTGCCAGCAGCTTAGTCGACAGGGGCATCGGCTACAATGAGCAGTTCTTC.

The genes are TRBV6-2 or TRBV6-3 and TRBJ1-1; 7 bases align to TRBD1. Germline CDR1 MNHEY, CDR2 SVGEGT. V was pared by 1 base and J by 4 bases, with 3 bases of the junction left unmatched. The CDR3 contains 14 residues. This chain's CDR3 is CASSYFGTATEAFF. DNA for the CDR3: TGTGCCAGCAGTTACTTCGGGACAGCCACTGAAGCTTTCTTT.

The CDR3 protein is CASSLAGLLGGTQYF. As DNA, the CDR3 is TGTGCCAGCAGCTTGGCCGGGCTCCTAGGGGGGACCCAGTACTTC. The gene calls are TRBV5-4 and TRBJ2-5; D possibly corresponds to TRBD1 (6 bases). The germline V and J ends were trimmed by 0 bases and 7 bases, with 16 bases remaining between them. Germline lookup yields CDR1 SGHNT and CDR2 YYREEE (reference sequence). This CDR3 has 15 amino acids.

The chain employs TRBV11-2 and TRBJ1-5; 10 nucleotides line up with TRBD1. CDR1 and CDR2 from the germline V gene are SGHAT and FQNNGV. V was clipped by 5 bases and J by 1 base; unmatched bases: 2. This CDR3 is built from 15 residues. The CDR3 region has the DNA TGTGCCAGCAGCAAGACAGGGGGCAGCAATCAGCCCCAGCATTTT. It codes for CASSKTGGSNQPQHF.

V usage is TRBV7-2 and J usage is TRBJ2-3, with 7 bases matching TRBD1. From germline, CDR1 is SGHTA and CDR2 FQGNSA. Trimming cost V 4 bases and J 0 bases; bases outside gene matches: 4. The CDR3 covers 15 residues. The CDR3 spells CASSSTGQSTDTQYF. The CDR3 DNA reads as TGTGCCAGCAGCTCCACGGGACAGAGCACAGATACGCAGTATTTT. Full variable domain (rest looked up from reference TRBV7-2 and TRBJ2-3): GAGVSQSPSNKVTEKGKDVELRCDPISGHTALYWYRQSLGQGLEFLIYFQGNSAPDKSGLPSDRFSAERTGGSVSTLTIQRTQQEDSAVYLCASSSTGQSTDTQYFGPGTRLTVL.

This chain connects TRBV6-5 to TRBJ1-4; 7 nucleotides align to TRBD1. With 6 bases clipped from V and 5 bases from J, the junction kept 6 bases outside the gene matches. The CDR3 is 14 amino acids. Germline CDR1 is MNHEY and CDR2 is SVGAGI. The CDR3 nucleotides read TGTGCCAGCAGAGGACAGGCAAGGAATGAAAAACTGTTTTTT. This gives the protein CASRGQARNEKLFF.

The V gene is TRBV7-8, the J gene TRBJ1-3, with D perhaps matching TRBD1 (5 bases). The length of the CDR3 is 15 residues. Germline values: CDR1 SGHVS, CDR2 FQNEAQ. Trimming cost V 1 base and J 4 bases, with 11 bases left between them. Here the CDR3 reads CASSLVGGYGNTIYF. The CDR3 DNA sequence: TGTGCCAGCAGCTTAGTGGGGGGTTACGGAAACACCATATATTTT.

V is TRBV10-3 and J is TRBJ2-3; possible D gene TRBD1, 7 bases. This CDR3 is 14 amino acids long. CDR1 and CDR2 from the germline V gene are ENHRY and SYGVKD. V lost 6 bases and J 0 bases, leaving 10 bases between the germline ends. CDR3 sequence (DNA): TGTGCCATCAGGCAGGGGGGCAGCACAGATACGCAGTATTTT. Its protein is CAIRQGGSTDTQYF.

The table lists this clone with a count of one. The chain couples TRBV3-1 (or the pseudogene TRBV3-2) to TRBJ1-1, with D possibly matching TRBD1 (6 bases). This CDR3 is built from 13 residues. Germline values: CDR1 LGHDT, CDR2 YNNKEL (reference sequence). V was trimmed by 6 bases and J by 1 base, leaving 9 bases between them. CDR3 sequence: CASRTGQNTEAFF. DNA for the CDR3: TGTGCCAGCAGAACAGGGCAGAACACTGAAGCTTTCTTT.

V gene TRBV6-2 or TRBV6-3 combines with J gene TRBJ2-7; 10 nucleotides match TRBD1. Looked up from germline, CDR1 is MNHEY and CDR2 is SVGEGT. The CDR3 consists of 15 residues. J gave up 6 bases and V 0 bases, and 5 bases lay outside the gene matches. The CDR3: CASSYSGQGGGEQYF. CDR3 sequence (DNA): TGTGCCAGCAGTTACTCAGGACAGGGGGGAGGCGAGCAGTACTTC.

The chain employs TRBV9 and TRBJ1-1; TRBD1 aligns across 12 bases. In germline, CDR1 is SGDLS, CDR2 YYNGEE. The CDR3 runs 17 residues. Trimming removed 3 bases from V and 4 bases from J; junction bases left unmatched: 10. The CDR3 protein is CASSDLMGQGARTEAFF. CDR3 in DNA: TGTGCCAGCAGCGACCTCATGGGACAGGGGGCGCGCACTGAAGCTTTCTTT.

The chain couples TRBV21-1 to TRBJ1-3; the table assigns TRBD1, which was not confirmed against the DNA. TRBV21-1 is a pseudogene segment. The CDR3 runs to 14 residues. The CDR3 coding sequence is TGTGCCAGCAGGATCACAGGCTCTGGAAACACCATATATTTT. Translated, it gives CASRITGSGNTIYF.